The 16 T cell receptor beta chains listed next were all sequenced from one sample in a study of OX40 agonist ivuxolimab in advanced cancers. Receptor amplification or capture employed the immunoSEQ multiplex PCR assay. TCRdb limited this immuneACCESS table to in-frame rearrangements with V and J called. A share of clones is missing; checked studies link under half to unresolved V genes, and the rest is unexplained. Within this sample are some 81,000 clones, with approximately 86% of them counted one time only. The ten largest clones capture just under 2% of the sample. The sample in question was CD4+ or CD8+ T cells sorted from blood, obtained in a trial of the OX40 agonist ivuxolimab. These receptors came from an adult with an advanced solid tumor such as melanoma, head and neck, liver or kidney cancer.

This chain uses TRBV19 with TRBJ2-1; D perhaps matches TRBD2 (6 bases). Germline CDR1 LNHDA, CDR2 SQIVND (reference sequence). The V end lost 7 bases, the J end lost 7 bases, and 14 bases lay between the germline ends. The CDR3 spans 13 residues. In DNA, the CDR3 is TGTGCCAGTACTAGACTAGGGAGAAATGAGCAGTTCTTC. Residues: CASTRLGRNEQFF.

The sample holds a few counts of this clone. The chain carries TRBV7-3 and TRBJ2-3; TRBD2 is a possible D gene (6 bases). Germline values: CDR1 SGHTA, CDR2 FQGTGA. The V gene lost 5 bases and the J gene lost 0 bases, with 12 bases spanning the gap. This CDR3 region has 15 residues. The DNA of the CDR3 is TGTGCCAGCAGCCCCACGGGGACTAGCACAGATACGCAGTATTTT. It encodes CASSPTGTSTDTQYF.

This chain connects TRBV10-3 to TRBJ2-1, with a possible D match to TRBD2 (6 bases). Germline assignment: CDR1 ENHRY and CDR2 SYGVKD. CDR3 length equals 14 residues. Trimming removed 4 bases at V and 1 base at J, with 8 bases between. CDR3 sequence: CAISVSGSYNEQFF. The CDR3 region has the DNA TGTGCCATCAGTGTTAGCGGTTCCTACAATGAGCAGTTCTTC.

The chain is built from TRBV11-2 and TRBJ2-7; D might be TRBD1 (6 bases). The CDR3 totals 16 residues. Between the trimmed V and J ends, which lost 5 bases and 0 bases, there was a span of 17 bases. Germline assignment: CDR1 SGHAT and CDR2 FQNNGV. The CDR3 sequence: CASSPRQDSISYEQYF. The CDR3, as DNA: TGTGCCAGCAGCCCGAGACAGGACTCCATCTCCTACGAGCAGTACTTC.

The rearrangement joins TRBV6-1 to TRBJ1-1; D is undetermined. CDR3 length: 14 residues. V lost 6 bases to trimming and J lost 6 bases, with 17 bases between them. From germline, CDR1 is MNHNS and CDR2 SASEGT. The CDR3 DNA reads TGTGCCAGCAGAGTGGCGGACGGATTCGCTGAAGCTTTCTTT. It encodes CASRVADGFAEAFF.

The chain uses TRBV5-5 and TRBJ2-7; perhaps TRBD2 as D (5 bases). This CDR3 spans 16 amino acids. Germline values: CDR1 SGHKS, CDR2 YYEKEE (reference sequence). V was shortened by 0 bases and J by 2 bases, with 15 bases between the two germline ends. For the CDR3, the DNA is TGTGCCAGCAGCTTGGAGGGCGGACTTCTCGCCTACGAGCAGTACTTC. This encodes CASSLEGGLLAYEQYF.

The chain has TRBV7-3 and TRBJ2-7; D is unclear. Looked up from germline, CDR1 is SGHTA and CDR2 is FQGTGA. Trimming left V 1 base short and J 7 bases short, with 11 bases between. This CDR3 has 13 amino acids. CDR3 region: CASSLMPNKEQYF. CDR3 in DNA: TGTGCCAGCAGCTTAATGCCCAACAAGGAGCAGTACTTC.

The V and J genes are TRBV18 and TRBJ2-3; TRBD1 matches at 9 bases. Unmatched junction bases numbered 4, after V lost 3 bases and J lost 3 bases. The CDR3 extends over 15 amino acids. CDR1 and CDR2 (germline): KGHSH, LQKENI. This CDR3 is CASSPGQGRTDTQYF. CDR3 DNA: TGTGCCAGCTCACCCGGACAGGGGAGGACAGATACGCAGTATTTT.

This clone was seen a handful of times. V usage is TRBV7-7 and J usage is TRBJ2-2; D is ambiguous. This CDR3 contains 14 residues. Germline values: CDR1 SSHAT, CDR2 FNYEAQ (reference sequence). V was trimmed by 2 bases and J by 1 base, leaving 5 bases between them. CDR3 sequence (DNA): TGTGCCAGCAGCTTAAGGGAGAACACCGGGGAGCTGTTTTTT. Protein: CASSLRENTGELFF.

This chain joins TRBV18 and TRBJ1-1; D not resolved. The CDR3 is 15 residues long. Per germline, CDR1 KGHSH and CDR2 LQKENI. Trimming stripped 3 bases from V and 2 bases from J, with 13 bases between. The CDR3 coding sequence is TGTGCCAGCTCACCGCAGGAGGCCTCTAACACTGAAGCTTTCTTT. It specifies CASSPQEASNTEAFF.

The chain uses TRBV11-2 and TRBJ2-7; D unresolved. The CDR3 runs 16 residues. The germline gives CDR1 SGHAT, CDR2 FQNNGV. V shed 1 base and J shed 0 bases, with 13 bases lying between them. CDR3 DNA: TGTGCCAGCAGCTTAGCGCCCTCCTGGAGCTCCTACGAGCAGTACTTC. Its protein is CASSLAPSWSSYEQYF.

The rearrangement uses TRBV5-6 and TRBJ1-2; tentatively, D is TRBD1 (6 bases). V was shortened by 0 bases and J by 2 bases, with 8 bases between the two germline ends. Germline-derived CDR1 and CDR2 are SGHDT and YYEEEE. The CDR3 totals 14 residues. CDR3 loop: CASSLDTGNYGYTF. CDR3 in DNA: TGTGCCAGCAGCTTGGATACAGGGAACTATGGCTACACCTTC.

This rearrangement joins TRBV5-4 to TRBJ2-5; 15 nucleotides agree with TRBD2. Looked up from germline, CDR1 is SGHNT and CDR2 is YYREEE (reference sequence). Unmatched junction bases numbered 10, after V lost 4 bases and J lost 6 bases. The CDR3 length is 17 residues. CDR3 in DNA: TGTGCCAGCAGCCTGGGGACTAGCGGGGGGATAATAAAGACCCAGTACTTC. Encoded protein: CASSLGTSGGIIKTQYF.

The J gene is TRBJ1-2, the V gene TRBV2, with 11 bases lining up with TRBD1. The CDR3 covers 14 residues. Unmatched junction bases numbered 3, after V lost 6 bases and J lost 3 bases. CDR1 and CDR2 from the germline V gene are SNHLY and FYNNEI. CDR3 region: CASRRTGGDYGYTF. CDR3 coding DNA: TGTGCCAGCAGGAGGACAGGGGGCGACTATGGCTACACCTTC.

There are a few counts of this clone. V usage is TRBV2 and J usage is TRBJ2-1; 9 bases are shared with TRBD2. This CDR3 is built from 15 residues. The trim removed 4 bases at V and 3 bases at J, leaving 4 bases unmatched. Germline CDR1 reads SNHLY; CDR2 reads FYNNEI. As DNA, the CDR3 is TGTGCCAGCAGTGTTCAGCGGGGGGTCTACAATGAGCAGTTCTTC. It specifies CASSVQRGVYNEQFF.

V is TRBV5-4 and J is TRBJ2-1; D is possibly TRBD1 or TRBD2 (5 bases each). CDR1 and CDR2 (germline): SGHNT, YYREEE (reference sequence). Trimming pared 4 bases from V and 3 bases from J, leaving 11 bases between. The CDR3 loop spans 14 amino acids. The CDR3 nucleotides read TGTGCCAGCAGCCCCCGGGACGGCTACAATGAGCAGTTCTTC. It yields the protein CASSPRDGYNEQFF.